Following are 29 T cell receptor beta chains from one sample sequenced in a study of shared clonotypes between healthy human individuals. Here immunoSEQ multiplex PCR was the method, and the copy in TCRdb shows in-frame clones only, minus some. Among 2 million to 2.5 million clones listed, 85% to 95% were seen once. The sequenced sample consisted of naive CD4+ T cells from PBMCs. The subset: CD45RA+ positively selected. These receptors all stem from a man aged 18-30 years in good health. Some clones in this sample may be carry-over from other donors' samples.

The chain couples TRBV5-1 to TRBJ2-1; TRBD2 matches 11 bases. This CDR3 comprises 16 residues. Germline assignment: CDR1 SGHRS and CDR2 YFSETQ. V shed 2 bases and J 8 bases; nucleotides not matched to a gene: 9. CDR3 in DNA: TGCGCCAGCAGCTTAGTCCCTAGCGGGAGGTATGATGAGCAGTTCTTC. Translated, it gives CASSLVPSGRYDEQFF. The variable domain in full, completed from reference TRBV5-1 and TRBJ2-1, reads KAGVTQTPRYLIKTRGQQVTLSCSPISGHRSVSWYQQTPGQGLQFLFEYFSETQRNKGNFPGRFSGRQFSNSRSEMNVSTLELGDSALYLCASSLVPSGRYDEQFFGPGTRLTVL.

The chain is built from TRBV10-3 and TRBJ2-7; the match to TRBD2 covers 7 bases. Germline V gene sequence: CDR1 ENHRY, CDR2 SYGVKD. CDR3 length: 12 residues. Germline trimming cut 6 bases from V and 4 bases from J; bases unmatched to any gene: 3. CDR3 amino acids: CAIRTSEYEQYF. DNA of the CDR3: TGTGCCATCAGAACTAGCGAATACGAGCAGTACTTC.

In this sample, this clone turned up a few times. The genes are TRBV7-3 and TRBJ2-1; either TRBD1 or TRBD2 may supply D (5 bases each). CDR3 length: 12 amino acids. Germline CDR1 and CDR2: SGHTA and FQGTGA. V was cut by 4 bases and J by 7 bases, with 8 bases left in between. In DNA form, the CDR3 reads TGTGCCAGCAGCTCGGGGCTGAATGAGCAGTTCTTC. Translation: CASSSGLNEQFF.

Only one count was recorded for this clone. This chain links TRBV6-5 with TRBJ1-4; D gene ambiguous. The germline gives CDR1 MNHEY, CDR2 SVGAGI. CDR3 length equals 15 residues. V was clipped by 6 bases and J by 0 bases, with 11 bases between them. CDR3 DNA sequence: TGTGCCAGCAGCATCCAGACCGCAACTAATGAAAAACTGTTTTTT. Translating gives CASSIQTATNEKLFF.

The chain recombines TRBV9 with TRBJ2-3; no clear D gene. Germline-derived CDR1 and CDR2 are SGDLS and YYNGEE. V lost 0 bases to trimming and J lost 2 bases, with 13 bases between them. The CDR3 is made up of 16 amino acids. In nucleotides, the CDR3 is TGTGCCAGCAGCGTAGGACTTGAACTGACCACAGATACGCAGTATTTT. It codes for CASSVGLELTTDTQYF.

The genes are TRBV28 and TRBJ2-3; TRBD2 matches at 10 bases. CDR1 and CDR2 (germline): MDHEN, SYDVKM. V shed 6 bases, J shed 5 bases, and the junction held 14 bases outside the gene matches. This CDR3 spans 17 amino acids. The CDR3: CASSLKMSGRAEDTQYF. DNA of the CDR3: TGTGCCAGCAGCCTGAAAATGAGCGGGAGGGCCGAAGATACGCAGTATTTT.

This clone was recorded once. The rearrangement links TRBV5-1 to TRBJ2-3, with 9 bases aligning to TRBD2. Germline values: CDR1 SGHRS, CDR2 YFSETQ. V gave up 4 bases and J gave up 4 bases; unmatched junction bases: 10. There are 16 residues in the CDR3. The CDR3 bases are TGCGCCAGCAGCCGGGGGCGATTAGCGGGAGCAGATACGCAGTATTTT. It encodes CASSRGRLAGADTQYF.

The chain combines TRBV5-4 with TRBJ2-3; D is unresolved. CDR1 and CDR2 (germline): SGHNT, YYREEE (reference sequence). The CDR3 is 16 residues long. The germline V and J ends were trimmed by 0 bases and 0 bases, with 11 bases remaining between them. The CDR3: CASSLVTATSTDTQYF. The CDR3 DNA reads TGTGCCAGCAGCTTGGTTACAGCCACAAGCACAGATACGCAGTATTTT.

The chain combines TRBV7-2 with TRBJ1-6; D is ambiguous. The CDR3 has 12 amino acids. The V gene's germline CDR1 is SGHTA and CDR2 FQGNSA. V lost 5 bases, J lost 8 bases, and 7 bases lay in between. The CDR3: CASSGPYSPLHF. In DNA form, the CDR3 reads TGTGCCAGCAGCGGCCCGTATTCACCCCTCCACTTT.

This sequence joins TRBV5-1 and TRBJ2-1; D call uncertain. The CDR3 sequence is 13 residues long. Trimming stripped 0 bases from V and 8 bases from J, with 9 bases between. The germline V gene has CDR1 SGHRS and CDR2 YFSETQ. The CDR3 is CASSLVTPYEQFF. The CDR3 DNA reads TGCGCCAGCAGCTTGGTTACGCCCTATGAGCAGTTCTTC. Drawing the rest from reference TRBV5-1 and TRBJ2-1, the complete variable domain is KAGVTQTPRYLIKTRGQQVTLSCSPISGHRSVSWYQQTPGQGLQFLFEYFSETQRNKGNFPGRFSGRQFSNSRSEMNVSTLELGDSALYLCASSLVTPYEQFFGPGTRLTVL.

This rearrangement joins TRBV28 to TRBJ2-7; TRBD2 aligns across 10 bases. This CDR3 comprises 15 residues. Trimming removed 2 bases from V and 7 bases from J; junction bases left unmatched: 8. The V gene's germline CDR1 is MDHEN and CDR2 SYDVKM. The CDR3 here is CASSLRSGRALEQYF. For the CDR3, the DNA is TGTGCCAGCAGTTTAAGGAGCGGGAGGGCTCTGGAGCAGTACTTC.

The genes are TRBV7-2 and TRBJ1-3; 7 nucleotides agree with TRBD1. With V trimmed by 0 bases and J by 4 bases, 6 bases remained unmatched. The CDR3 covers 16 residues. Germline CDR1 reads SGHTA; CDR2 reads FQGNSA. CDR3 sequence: CASSLAGRGPGNTIYF. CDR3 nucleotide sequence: TGTGCCAGCAGCTTAGCGGGAAGGGGGCCCGGAAACACCATATATTTT.

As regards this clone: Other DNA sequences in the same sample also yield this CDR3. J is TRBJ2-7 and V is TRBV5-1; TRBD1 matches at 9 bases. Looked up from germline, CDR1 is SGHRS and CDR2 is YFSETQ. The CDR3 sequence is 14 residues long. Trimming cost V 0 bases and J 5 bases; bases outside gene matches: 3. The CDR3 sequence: CASSLVTGGDEQYF. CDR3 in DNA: TGCGCCAGCAGCTTGGTAACAGGGGGCGACGAGCAGTACTTC.

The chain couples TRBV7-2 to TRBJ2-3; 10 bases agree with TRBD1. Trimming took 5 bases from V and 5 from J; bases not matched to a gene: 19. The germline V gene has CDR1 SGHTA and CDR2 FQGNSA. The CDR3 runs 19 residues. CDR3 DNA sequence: TGTGCCAGCAGCCGAGTTAATTCCCCCGGGACAGGGGCTGGAGATACGCAGTATTTT. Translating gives CASSRVNSPGTGAGDTQYF. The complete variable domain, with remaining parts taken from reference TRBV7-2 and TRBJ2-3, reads GAGVSQSPSNKVTEKGKDVELRCDPISGHTALYWYRQSLGQGLEFLIYFQGNSAPDKSGLPSDRFSAERTGGSVSTLTIQRTQQEDSAVYLCASSRVNSPGTGAGDTQYFGPGTRLTVL.

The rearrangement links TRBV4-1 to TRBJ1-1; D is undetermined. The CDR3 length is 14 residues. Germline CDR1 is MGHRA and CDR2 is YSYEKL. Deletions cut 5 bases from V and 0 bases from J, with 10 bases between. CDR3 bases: TGCGCCAGCAGCACCAAGAACATGAACACTGAAGCTTTCTTT. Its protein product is CASSTKNMNTEAFF.

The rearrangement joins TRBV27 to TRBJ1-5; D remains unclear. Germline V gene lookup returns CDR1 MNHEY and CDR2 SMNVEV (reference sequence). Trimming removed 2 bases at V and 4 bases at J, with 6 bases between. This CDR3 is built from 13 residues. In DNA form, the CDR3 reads TGTGCCAGCAGTTTAAGTCCAAATCAGCCCCAGCATTTT. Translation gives CASSLSPNQPQHF.

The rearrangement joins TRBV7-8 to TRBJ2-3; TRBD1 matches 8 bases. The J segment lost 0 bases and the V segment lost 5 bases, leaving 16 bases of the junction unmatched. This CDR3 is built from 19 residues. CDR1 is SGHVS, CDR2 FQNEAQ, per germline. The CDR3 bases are TGTGCCAGCAGCGGAGACAGGGGACGGGGTCGTCCGAGCACAGATACGCAGTATTTT. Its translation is CASSGDRGRGRPSTDTQYF. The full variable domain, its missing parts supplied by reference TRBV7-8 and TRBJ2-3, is GAGVSQSPRYKVAKRGQDVALRCDPISGHVSLFWYQQALGQGPEFLTYFQNEAQLDKSGLPSDRFFAERPEGSVSTLKIQRTQQEDSAVYLCASSGDRGRGRPSTDTQYFGPGTRLTVL.

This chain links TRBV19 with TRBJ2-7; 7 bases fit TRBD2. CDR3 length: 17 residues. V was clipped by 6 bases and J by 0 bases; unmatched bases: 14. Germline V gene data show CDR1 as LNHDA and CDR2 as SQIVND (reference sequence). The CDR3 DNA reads TGTGCCAGTAGGACCTCAGGCGCGGGAGCGAGCTCCTACGAGCAGTACTTC. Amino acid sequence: CASRTSGAGASSYEQYF.

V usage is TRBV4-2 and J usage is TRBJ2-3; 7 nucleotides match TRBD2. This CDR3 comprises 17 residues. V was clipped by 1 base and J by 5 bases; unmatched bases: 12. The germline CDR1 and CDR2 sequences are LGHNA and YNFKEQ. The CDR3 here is CASSQARVGGPQDTQYF. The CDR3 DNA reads TGTGCCAGCAGCCAAGCTAGGGTGGGAGGGCCTCAAGATACGCAGTATTTT.

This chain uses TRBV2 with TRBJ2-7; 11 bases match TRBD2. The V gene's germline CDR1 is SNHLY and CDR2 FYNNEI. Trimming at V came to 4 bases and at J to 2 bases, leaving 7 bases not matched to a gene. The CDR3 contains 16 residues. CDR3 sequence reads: CASSAYTSGRPYEQYF. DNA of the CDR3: TGTGCCAGCAGTGCCTACACTAGCGGGAGACCCTACGAGCAGTACTTC.

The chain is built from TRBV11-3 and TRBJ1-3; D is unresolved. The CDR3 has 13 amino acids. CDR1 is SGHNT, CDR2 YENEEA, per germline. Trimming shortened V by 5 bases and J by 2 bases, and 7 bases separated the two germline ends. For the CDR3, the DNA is TGTGCCAGCAGCAGACGGACTGGAAACACCATATATTTT. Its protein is CASSRRTGNTIYF.

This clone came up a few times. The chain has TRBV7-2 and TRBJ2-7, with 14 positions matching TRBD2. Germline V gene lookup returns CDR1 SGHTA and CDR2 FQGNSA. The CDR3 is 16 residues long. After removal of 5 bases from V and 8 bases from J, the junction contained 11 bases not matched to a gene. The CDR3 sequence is CASSPPGTSGSRKQYF. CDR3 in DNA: TGTGCCAGCAGCCCGCCCGGGACTAGCGGGAGCAGGAAGCAGTACTTC.

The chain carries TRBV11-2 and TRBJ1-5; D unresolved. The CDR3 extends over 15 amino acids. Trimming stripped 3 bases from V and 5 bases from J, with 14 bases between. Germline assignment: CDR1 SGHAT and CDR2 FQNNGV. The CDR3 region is CASSFVAGDDQPQHF. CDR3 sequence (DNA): TGTGCCAGCAGCTTTGTGGCAGGTGATGATCAGCCCCAGCATTTT.

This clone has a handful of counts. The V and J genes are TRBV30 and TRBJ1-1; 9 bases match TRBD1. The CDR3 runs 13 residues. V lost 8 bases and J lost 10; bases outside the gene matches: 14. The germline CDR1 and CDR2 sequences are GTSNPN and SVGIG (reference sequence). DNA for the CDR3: TGTGCCCTTCCCAGGACAGGGGATTCGCGAGCTTTCTTT. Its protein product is CALPRTGDSRAFF.

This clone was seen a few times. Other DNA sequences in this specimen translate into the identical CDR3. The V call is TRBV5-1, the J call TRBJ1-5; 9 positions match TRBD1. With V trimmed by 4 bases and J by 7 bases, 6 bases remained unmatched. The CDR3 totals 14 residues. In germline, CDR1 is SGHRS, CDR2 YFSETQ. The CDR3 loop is CASSKDRGEQPQHF. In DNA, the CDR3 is TGCGCCAGCAGCAAGGACAGGGGTGAACAGCCCCAGCATTTT.

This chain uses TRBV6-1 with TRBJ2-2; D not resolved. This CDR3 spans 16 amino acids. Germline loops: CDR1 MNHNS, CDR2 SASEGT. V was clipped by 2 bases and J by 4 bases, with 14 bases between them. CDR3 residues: CASSEWATVGTGELFF. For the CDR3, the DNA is TGTGCCAGCAGTGAATGGGCAACAGTGGGCACCGGGGAGCTGTTTTTT.

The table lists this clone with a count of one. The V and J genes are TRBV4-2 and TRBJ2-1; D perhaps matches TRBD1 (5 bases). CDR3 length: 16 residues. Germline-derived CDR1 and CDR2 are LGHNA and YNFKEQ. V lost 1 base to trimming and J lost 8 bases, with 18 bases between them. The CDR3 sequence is CASSQVGHYQGDEQFF. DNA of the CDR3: TGTGCCAGCAGCCAAGTGGGCCATTACCAAGGGGATGAGCAGTTCTTC.

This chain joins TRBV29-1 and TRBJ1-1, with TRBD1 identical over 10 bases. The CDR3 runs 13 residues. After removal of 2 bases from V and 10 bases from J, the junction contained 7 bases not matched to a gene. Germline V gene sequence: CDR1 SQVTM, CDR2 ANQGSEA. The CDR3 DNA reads TGCAGCGTTGAACCAGACAGGGGGCTAGCAGCTTTCTTT. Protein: CSVEPDRGLAAFF.

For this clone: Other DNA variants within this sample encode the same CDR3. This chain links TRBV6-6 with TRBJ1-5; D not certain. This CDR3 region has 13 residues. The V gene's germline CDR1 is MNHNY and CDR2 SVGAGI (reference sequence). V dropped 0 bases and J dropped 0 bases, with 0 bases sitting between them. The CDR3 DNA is TGTGCCAGCAGTTACTCTAGCAATCAGCCCCAGCATTTT. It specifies CASSYSSNQPQHF.